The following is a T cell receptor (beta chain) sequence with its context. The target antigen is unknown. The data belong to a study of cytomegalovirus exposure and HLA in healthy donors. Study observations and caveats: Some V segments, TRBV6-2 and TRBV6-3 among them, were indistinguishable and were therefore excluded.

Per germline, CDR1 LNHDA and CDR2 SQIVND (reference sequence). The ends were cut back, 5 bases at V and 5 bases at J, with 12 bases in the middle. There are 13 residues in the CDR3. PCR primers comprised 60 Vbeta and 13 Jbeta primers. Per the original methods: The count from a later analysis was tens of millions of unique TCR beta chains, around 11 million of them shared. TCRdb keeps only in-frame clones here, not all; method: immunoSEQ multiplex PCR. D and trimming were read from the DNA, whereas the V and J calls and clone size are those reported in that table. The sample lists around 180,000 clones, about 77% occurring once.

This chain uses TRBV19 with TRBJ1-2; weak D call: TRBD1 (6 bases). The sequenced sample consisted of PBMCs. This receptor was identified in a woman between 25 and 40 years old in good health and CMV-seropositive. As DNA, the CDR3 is TGTGCCAGTAGTGGACAGCGGAAATATGGCTACACCTTC. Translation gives CASSGQRKYGYTF.